Listed here are 12 T cell receptor beta chains from one sample, sequenced in a study of blood T cell repertoires in COVID-19. TCRdb keeps only in-frame clones here, not all; method: immunoSEQ multiplex PCR. The data contain 55,000 to 65,000 clones, 70% to 90% of them seen just once; the ten biggest clones take up about 6.9%. Sequencing was done on a sample of peripheral blood. The receptors shown here come from a man between 60 and 70 years old with active or convalescent COVID-19.

This sequence joins TRBV19 and TRBJ1-5, with a possible D match to TRBD1 (5 bases). V lost 6 bases, J lost 4 bases, and 19 bases lay in between. The CDR3 length is 16 residues. Germline assignment: CDR1 LNHDA and CDR2 SQIVND (reference sequence). DNA of the CDR3: TGTGCCAGTAGACCGACAGTTATGGGTAGTAATCAGCCCCAGCATTTT. Residues: CASRPTVMGSNQPQHF.

The chain couples TRBV30 to TRBJ1-1, with D hard to call. The germline V gene encodes CDR1 GTSNPN and CDR2 SVGIG (reference sequence). The CDR3 spans 12 residues. V lost 8 bases, J lost 1 base, and 11 bases lay in between. The CDR3 DNA sequence: TGTGCCCTAGCTAGGCCGAACACTGAAGCTTTCTTT. It yields the protein CALARPNTEAFF.

The J gene is TRBJ1-3, the V gene TRBV7-2, with 7 bases matching TRBD1. This CDR3 is 14 amino acids long. Trimming at V came to 3 bases and at J to 4 bases, leaving 3 bases not matched to a gene. The germline gives CDR1 SGHTA, CDR2 FQGNSA. Here the CDR3 DNA reads TGTGCCAGCAGCTTCATGACAGGGGGAAACACCATATATTTT. It translates to CASSFMTGGNTIYF.

The gene calls are TRBV18 and TRBJ1-2; tentative D call: TRBD1 (5 bases). Trimming took off 3 bases at V and 6 bases at J, with 20 bases between the two ends. The CDR3 extends over 16 amino acids. Germline assignment: CDR1 KGHSH and CDR2 LQKENI. CDR3 sequence reads: CASSPTLTAAGNGYTF. CDR3 nucleotides: TGTGCCAGCTCACCTACCTTGACGGCCGCAGGGAATGGCTACACCTTC.

The chain employs TRBV18 and TRBJ2-7; 9 nucleotides agree with TRBD1. The ends lost 3 bases at V and 1 base at J; junction bases unmatched: 1. The CDR3 runs to 14 residues. Germline CDR1 KGHSH, CDR2 LQKENI. CDR3 coding DNA: TGTGCCAGCTCACCCGGGACAGGGTCCTACGAGCAGTACTTC. Translated, it gives CASSPGTGSYEQYF. Full variable domain (remainder filled in from reference TRBV18 and TRBJ2-7): NAGVMQNPRHLVRRRGQEARLRCSPMKGHSHVYWYRQLPEEGLKFMVYLQKENIIDESGMPKERFSAEFPKEGPSILRIQQVVRGDSAAYFCASSPGTGSYEQYFGPGTRLTVT.

This chain connects TRBV14 to TRBJ2-1; 10 positions agree with TRBD2. Germline CDR1 SGHDN, CDR2 FVKESK. Trimming at V came to 0 bases and at J to 3 bases, leaving 8 bases not matched to a gene. This CDR3 is built from 18 residues. As DNA, the CDR3 is TGTGCCAGCAGCCAAGATAGGCCAGCGGGGGGGAGCTACAATGAGCAGTTCTTC. Translating it yields CASSQDRPAGGSYNEQFF.

The J gene is TRBJ1-2, the V gene TRBV7-2, with unresolved D. Germline CDR1 and CDR2: SGHTA and FQGNSA. Trimming shortened V by 5 bases and J by 8 bases, and 18 bases separated the two germline ends. This CDR3 has 14 amino acids. For the CDR3, the DNA is TGTGCCAGCAGCCTTCCGCGCGGGCCGAGAGGCTACACCTTC. This translates into CASSLPRGPRGYTF.

The V call is TRBV5-1, the J call TRBJ1-4; 9 bases fit TRBD1. Germline CDR1 and CDR2: SGHRS and YFSETQ. Trimming cost V 4 bases and J 5 bases; bases outside gene matches: 3. This CDR3 spans 14 amino acids. The CDR3 here is CASSPGTGNEKLFF. CDR3 coding DNA: TGCGCCAGCAGCCCCGGGACAGGGAATGAAAAACTGTTTTTT.

The chain has TRBV25-1 and TRBJ2-1; 9 bases are a match to TRBD1. The CDR3 is made up of 13 amino acids. The germline gives CDR1 MGHDK, CDR2 SYGVNS. V was clipped by 8 bases and J by 6 bases; unmatched bases: 5. The CDR3 nucleotides are TGTGCCAGCGATTTGACAGGGGGCAATGAGCAGTTCTTC. Translating gives CASDLTGGNEQFF.

The rearrangement uses TRBV7-8 and TRBJ2-7; 8 nucleotides match TRBD1. Germline loops: CDR1 SGHVS, CDR2 FQNEAQ. The junction had 3 bases not matched to a gene; V was cut back by 6 bases and J by 11 bases. The CDR3 covers 10 residues. Here the CDR3 DNA reads TGTGCCAGCAGGCCGGGACAGGAGTACTTC. Translated: CASRPGQEYF.

This clone was detected a few times. The chain is built from TRBV7-6 and TRBJ2-1; possible D gene TRBD2, 6 bases. The CDR3 length is 16 residues. With 0 bases removed from V and 8 bases from J, the gap between germline ends came to 17 bases. Per the germline V gene, CDR1 is SGHVS and CDR2 is FNYEAQ. CDR3 sequence: CASSLAPSGQSYEQFF. DNA for the CDR3: TGTGCCAGCAGCTTAGCCCCCAGCGGGCAAAGCTATGAGCAGTTCTTC.

The V call is TRBV7-9, the J call TRBJ1-1; D gene unclear. CDR1 is SEHNR, CDR2 FQNEAQ, per germline (reference sequence). Trimming left V 4 bases short and J 3 bases short, with 12 bases between. This CDR3 has 14 residues. This chain's CDR3 is CASSSSGPHTEAFF. The DNA of the CDR3 is TGTGCCAGCAGCTCCTCGGGTCCACACACTGAAGCTTTCTTT.